Below are 4 T cell receptor beta chains sequenced from a single sample in a study of human T cells and chemical hapten exposure. One entry per CDR3 protein results from TCRdb running MiXCR on the RACE reads. Among tens of thousands of distinct CDR3 sequences listed, approximately 9.9% were seen once. The time point is: pre-sensitization, week 0. Treatment described: therapeutic diphenylcyclopropenone sensitization with weekly scalp DPC. The specimen comprised whole blood, sampled in connection with sensitization to the hapten diphenylcyclopropenone (DPC). The receptors come from a woman in her thirties or forties with alopecia areata. Some clones in this sample may be carry-over from other donors' samples.

This clonotype was seen repeatedly, ten times or more. CDR3 sequence reads: CASSLVRVRTNTGELFF. The DNA of the CDR3 is TGTGCCAGCAGCTTGGTGCGGGTCCGTACGAACACCGGGGAGCTGTTTTTT. The chain links TRBV5-6 to TRBJ2-2; a weak D match, TRBD2 (5 bases). V was pared by 0 bases and J by 0 bases, with 12 bases between. Germline assignment: CDR1 SGHDT and CDR2 YYEEEE. This CDR3 contains 17 residues.

This clonotype was seen repeatedly, ten times or more. The rearrangement uses TRBV7-2 and TRBJ2-1, with TRBD2 identical over 13 bases. J was trimmed by 2 bases and V by 5 bases; bases with no gene match: 3. The CDR3 runs 16 residues. The germline V gene encodes CDR1 SGHTA and CDR2 FQGNSA. The CDR3 region has the DNA TGTGCCAGCAGCACCACTAGCGGGGGGGCCTACAATGAGCAGTTCTTC. This translates into CASSTTSGGAYNEQFF. Combining the CDR3 with reference TRBV7-2 and TRBJ2-1 gives the whole variable domain GAGVSQSPSNKVTEKGKDVELRCDPISGHTALYWYRQSLGQGLEFLIYFQGNSAPDKSGLPSDRFSAERTGGSVSTLTIQRTQQEDSAVYLCASSTTSGGAYNEQFFGPGTRLTVL.

The J gene is TRBJ2-3, the V gene TRBV9; TRBD2 matches at 9 bases. The CDR3 is 16 amino acids. With V trimmed by 6 bases and J by 2 bases, 10 bases remained unmatched. Germline V lookup: CDR1 SGDLS, CDR2 YYNGEE. Written as DNA, the CDR3 is TGTGCCAGCAAGAAAAGCGGGGGGCTCTTCACAGATACGCAGTATTTT. Translated: CASKKSGGLFTDTQYF.

This clonotype occurred a few times. The V call is TRBV6-6, the J call TRBJ2-5; D may correspond to TRBD1 or TRBD2 (5 bases each). With 6 bases removed from V and 5 bases from J, the gap between germline ends came to 16 bases. Germline CDR1 is MNHNY and CDR2 is SVGAGI (reference sequence). This CDR3 has 14 amino acids. In DNA form, the CDR3 reads TGTGCCAGCAGCACTCCTAACGGGGCGGAGACCCAGTACTTC. It is translated as CASSTPNGAETQYF.